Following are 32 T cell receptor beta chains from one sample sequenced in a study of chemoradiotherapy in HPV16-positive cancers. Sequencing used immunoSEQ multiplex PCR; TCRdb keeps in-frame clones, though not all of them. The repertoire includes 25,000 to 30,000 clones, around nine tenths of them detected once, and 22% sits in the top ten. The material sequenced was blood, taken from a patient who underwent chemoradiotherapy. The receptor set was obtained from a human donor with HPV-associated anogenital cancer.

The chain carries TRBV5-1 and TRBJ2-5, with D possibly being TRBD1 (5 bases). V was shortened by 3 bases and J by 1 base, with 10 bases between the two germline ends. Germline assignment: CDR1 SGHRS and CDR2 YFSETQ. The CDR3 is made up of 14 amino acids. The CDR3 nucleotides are TGCGCCAGCAGCTACCAGGGTCCCCAAGAGACCCAGTACTTC. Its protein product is CASSYQGPQETQYF.

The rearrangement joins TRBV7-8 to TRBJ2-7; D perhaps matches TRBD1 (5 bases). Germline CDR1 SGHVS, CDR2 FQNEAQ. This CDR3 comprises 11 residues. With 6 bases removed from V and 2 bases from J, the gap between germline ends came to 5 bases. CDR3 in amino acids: CASRDTYEQYF. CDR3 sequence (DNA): TGTGCCAGCAGGGACACCTACGAGCAGTACTTC.

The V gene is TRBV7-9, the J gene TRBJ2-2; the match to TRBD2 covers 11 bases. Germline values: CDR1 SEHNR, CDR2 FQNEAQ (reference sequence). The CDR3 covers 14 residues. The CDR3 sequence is CTSLAGGMAGELFF. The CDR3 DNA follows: TGTACGAGCTTAGCGGGGGGGATGGCCGGGGAGCTGTTTTTT.

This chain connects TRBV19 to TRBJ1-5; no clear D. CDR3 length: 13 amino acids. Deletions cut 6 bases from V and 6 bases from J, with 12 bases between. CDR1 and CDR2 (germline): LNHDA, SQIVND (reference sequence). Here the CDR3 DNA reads TGTGCCAGTAGCACCCGGTCGAGTCAGCCCCAGCATTTT. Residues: CASSTRSSQPQHF.

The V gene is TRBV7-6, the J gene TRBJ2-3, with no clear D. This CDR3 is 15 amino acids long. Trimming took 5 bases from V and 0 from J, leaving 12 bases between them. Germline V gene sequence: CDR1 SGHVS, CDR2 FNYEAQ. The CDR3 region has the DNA TGTGCCAGCAGCCCAGGTGGTGCTAGCACAGATACGCAGTATTTT. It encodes CASSPGGASTDTQYF.

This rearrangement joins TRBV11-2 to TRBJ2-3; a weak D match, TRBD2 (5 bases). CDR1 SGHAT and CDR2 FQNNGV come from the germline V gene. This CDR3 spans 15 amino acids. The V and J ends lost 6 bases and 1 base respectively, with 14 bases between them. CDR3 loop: CASSRQADRTDTQYF. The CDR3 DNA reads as TGTGCCAGCAGTCGGCAAGCGGATCGCACAGATACGCAGTATTTT.

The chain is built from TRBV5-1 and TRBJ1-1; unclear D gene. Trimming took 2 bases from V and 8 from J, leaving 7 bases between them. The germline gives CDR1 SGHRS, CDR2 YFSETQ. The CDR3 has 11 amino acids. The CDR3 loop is CASSLESEAFF. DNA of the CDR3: TGCGCCAGCAGCTTAGAAAGCGAAGCTTTCTTT.

The CDR3 sequence is CASSLSGLAQTQYF. DNA of the CDR3: TGTGCCAGCAGTTTATCGGGACTAGCGCAGACCCAGTACTTC. The rearrangement joins TRBV27 to TRBJ2-5; 10 positions match TRBD2. The V gene end was trimmed by 0 bases and the J gene end by 6 bases; junction bases not matched to a gene: 1. Germline V CDR1 and CDR2: MNHEY, SMNVEV (reference sequence). The CDR3 extends over 14 amino acids.

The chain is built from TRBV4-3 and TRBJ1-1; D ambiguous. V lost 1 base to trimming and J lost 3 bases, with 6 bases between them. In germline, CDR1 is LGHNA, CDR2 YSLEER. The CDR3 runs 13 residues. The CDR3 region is CASSQGRHTEAFF. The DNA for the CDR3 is TGCGCCAGCAGCCAAGGACGGCACACTGAAGCTTTCTTT.

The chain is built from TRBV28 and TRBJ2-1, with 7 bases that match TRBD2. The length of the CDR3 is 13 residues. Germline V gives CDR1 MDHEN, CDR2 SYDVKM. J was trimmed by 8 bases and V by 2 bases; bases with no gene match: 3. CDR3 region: CASSLAGVDEQFF. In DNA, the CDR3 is TGTGCCAGCAGTTTAGCGGGAGTCGATGAGCAGTTCTTC.

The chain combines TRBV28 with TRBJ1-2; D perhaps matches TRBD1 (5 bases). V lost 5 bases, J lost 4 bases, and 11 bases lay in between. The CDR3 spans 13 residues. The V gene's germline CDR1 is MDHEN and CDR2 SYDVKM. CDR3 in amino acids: CASSMRQTYGYTF. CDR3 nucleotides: TGTGCCAGCAGTATGAGACAGACCTATGGCTACACCTTC.

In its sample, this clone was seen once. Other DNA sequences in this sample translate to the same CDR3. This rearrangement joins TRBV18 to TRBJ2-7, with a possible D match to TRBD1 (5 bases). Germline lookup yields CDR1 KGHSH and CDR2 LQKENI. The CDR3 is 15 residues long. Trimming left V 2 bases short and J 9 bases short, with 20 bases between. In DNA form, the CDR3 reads TGTGCCAGCTCACCAGGCGGACATCCGGACATGGGGCAGTACTTC. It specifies CASSPGGHPDMGQYF.

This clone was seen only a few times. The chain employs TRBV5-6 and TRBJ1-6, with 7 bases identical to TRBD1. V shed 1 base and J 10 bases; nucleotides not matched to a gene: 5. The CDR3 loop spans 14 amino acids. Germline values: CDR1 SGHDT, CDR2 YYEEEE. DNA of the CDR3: TGTGCCAGCAGCTTGAGGCAGGGGGGATCACCCCTCCACTTT. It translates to CASSLRQGGSPLHF.

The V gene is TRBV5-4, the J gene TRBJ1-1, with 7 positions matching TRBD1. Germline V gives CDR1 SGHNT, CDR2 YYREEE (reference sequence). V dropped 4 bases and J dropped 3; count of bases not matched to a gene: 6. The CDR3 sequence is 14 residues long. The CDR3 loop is CASSVQGRYTEAFF. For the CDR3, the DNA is TGTGCCAGCAGCGTACAGGGGCGCTACACTGAAGCTTTCTTT.

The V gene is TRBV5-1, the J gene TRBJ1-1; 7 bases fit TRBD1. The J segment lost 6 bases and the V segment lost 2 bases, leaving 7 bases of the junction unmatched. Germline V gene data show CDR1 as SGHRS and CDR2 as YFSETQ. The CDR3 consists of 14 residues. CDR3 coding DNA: TGCGCCAGCAGCTTAGAGGACAGGCGCCCTGAAGCTTTCTTT. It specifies CASSLEDRRPEAFF.

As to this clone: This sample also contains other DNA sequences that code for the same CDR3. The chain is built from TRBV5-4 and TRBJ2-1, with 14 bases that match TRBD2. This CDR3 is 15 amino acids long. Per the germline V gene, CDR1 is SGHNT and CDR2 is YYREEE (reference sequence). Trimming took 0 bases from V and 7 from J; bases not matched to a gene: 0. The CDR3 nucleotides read TGTGCCAGCAGCTTGGGACTAGCGGGAGGGAATGAGCAGTTCTTC. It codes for CASSLGLAGGNEQFF.

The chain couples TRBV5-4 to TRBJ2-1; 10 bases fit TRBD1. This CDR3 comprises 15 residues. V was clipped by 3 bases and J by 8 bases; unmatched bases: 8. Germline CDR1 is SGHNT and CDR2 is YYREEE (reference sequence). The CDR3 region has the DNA TGTGCCAGCAGCTCCCCGGGACAGGGGAGCGATGAGCAGTTCTTC. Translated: CASSSPGQGSDEQFF.

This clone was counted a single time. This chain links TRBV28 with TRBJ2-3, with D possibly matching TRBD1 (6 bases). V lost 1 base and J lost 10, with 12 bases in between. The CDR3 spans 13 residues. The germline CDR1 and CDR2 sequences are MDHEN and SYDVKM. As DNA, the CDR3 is TGTGCCAGCAGTTTATCCCAGGGGAGAGCGCAGTATTTT. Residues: CASSLSQGRAQYF.

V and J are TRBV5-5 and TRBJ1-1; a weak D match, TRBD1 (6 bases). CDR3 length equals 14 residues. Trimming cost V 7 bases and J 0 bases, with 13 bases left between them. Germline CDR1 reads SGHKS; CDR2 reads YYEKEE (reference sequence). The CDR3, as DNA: TGTGCCAGCCTAGAGGGGGGGTTGAACACTGAAGCTTTCTTT. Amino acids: CASLEGGLNTEAFF.

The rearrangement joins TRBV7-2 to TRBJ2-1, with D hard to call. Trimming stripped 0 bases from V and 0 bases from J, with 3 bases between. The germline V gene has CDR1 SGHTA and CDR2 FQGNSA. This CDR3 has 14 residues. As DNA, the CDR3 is TGTGCCAGCAGCTTAGCGCGCTCCTACAATGAGCAGTTCTTC. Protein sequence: CASSLARSYNEQFF. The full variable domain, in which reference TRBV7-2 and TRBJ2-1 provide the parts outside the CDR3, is GAGVSQSPSNKVTEKGKDVELRCDPISGHTALYWYRQSLGQGLEFLIYFQGNSAPDKSGLPSDRFSAERTGGSVSTLTIQRTQQEDSAVYLCASSLARSYNEQFFGPGTRLTVL.

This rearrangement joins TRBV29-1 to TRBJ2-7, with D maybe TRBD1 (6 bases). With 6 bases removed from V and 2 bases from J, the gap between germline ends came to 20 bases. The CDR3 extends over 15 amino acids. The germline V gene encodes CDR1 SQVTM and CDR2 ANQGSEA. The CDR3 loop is CSVRRGQRRTYEQYF. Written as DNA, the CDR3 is TGCAGCGTCCGCCGCGGACAGAGAAGGACCTACGAGCAGTACTTC.

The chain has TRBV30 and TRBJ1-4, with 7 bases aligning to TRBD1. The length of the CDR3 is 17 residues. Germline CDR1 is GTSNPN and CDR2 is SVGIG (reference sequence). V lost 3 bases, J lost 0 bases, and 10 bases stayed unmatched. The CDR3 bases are TGTGCCTGGAGGCAGGGGGTAGCGGGTACAACTAATGAAAAACTGTTTTTT. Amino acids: CAWRQGVAGTTNEKLFF.

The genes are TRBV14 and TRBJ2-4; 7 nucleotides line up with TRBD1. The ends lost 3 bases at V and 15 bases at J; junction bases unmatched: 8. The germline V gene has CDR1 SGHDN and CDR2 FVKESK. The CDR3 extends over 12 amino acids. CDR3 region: CASSQTGTARYF. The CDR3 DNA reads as TGTGCCAGCAGCCAGACAGGGACAGCTCGGTACTTC. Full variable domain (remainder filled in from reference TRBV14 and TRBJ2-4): EAGVTQFPSHSVIEKGQTVTLRCDPISGHDNLYWYRRVMGKEIKFLLHFVKESKQDESGMPNNRFLAERTGGTYSTLKVQPAELEDSGVYFCASSQTGTARYFGAGTRLSVL.

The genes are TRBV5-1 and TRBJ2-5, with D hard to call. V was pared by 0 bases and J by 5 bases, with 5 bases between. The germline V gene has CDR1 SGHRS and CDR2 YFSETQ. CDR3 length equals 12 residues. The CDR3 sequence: CASSLARETQYF. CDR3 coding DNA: TGCGCCAGCAGCTTGGCCCGGGAGACCCAGTACTTC.

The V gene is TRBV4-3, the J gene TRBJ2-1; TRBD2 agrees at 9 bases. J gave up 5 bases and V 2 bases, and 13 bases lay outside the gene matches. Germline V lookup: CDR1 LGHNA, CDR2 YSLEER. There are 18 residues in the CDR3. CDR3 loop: CASSQRGWRGGSDNEQFF. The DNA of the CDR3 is TGCGCCAGCAGCCAAAGGGGGTGGCGGGGGGGATCTGACAATGAGCAGTTCTTC.

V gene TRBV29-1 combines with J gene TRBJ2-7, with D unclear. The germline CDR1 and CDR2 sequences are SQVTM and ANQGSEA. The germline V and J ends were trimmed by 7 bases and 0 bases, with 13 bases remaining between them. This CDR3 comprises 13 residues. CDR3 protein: CSGAGTGSYEQYF. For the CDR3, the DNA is TGCAGCGGCGCAGGTACGGGCTCCTACGAGCAGTACTTC.

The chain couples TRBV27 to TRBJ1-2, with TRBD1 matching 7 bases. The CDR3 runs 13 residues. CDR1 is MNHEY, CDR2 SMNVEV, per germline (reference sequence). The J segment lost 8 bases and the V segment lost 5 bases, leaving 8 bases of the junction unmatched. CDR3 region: CASSPWRGQGYTF. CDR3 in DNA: TGTGCCAGCAGTCCCTGGAGGGGGCAAGGCTACACCTTC.

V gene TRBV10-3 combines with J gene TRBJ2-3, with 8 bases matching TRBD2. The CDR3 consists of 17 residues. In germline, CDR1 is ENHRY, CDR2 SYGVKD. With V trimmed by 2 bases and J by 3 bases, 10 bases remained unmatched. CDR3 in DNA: TGTGCCATCAGTGAGATACTACGGGGGGGCAAAACAGATACGCAGTATTTT. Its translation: CAISEILRGGKTDTQYF.

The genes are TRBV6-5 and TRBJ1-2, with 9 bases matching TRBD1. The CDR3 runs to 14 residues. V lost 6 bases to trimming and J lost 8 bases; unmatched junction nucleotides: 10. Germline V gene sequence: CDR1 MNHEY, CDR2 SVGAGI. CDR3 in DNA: TGTGCCAGCAGCACCAACAGGGGGCTCAGCGGCTACACCTTC. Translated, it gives CASSTNRGLSGYTF.

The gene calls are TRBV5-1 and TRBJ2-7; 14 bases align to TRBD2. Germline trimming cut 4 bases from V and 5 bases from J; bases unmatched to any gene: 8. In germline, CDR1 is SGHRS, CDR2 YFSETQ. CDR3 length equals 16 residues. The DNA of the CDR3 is TGCGCCAGCAGCCCCGGGACTAGCGGGAGAGGTAACGAGCAGTACTTC. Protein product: CASSPGTSGRGNEQYF.

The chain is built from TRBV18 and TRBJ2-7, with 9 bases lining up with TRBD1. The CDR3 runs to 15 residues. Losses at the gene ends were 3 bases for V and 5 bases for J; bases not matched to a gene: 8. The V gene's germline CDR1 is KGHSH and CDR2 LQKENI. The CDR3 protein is CASSPGQGIRNEQYF. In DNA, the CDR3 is TGTGCCAGCTCACCCGGACAGGGGATAAGGAACGAGCAGTACTTC.

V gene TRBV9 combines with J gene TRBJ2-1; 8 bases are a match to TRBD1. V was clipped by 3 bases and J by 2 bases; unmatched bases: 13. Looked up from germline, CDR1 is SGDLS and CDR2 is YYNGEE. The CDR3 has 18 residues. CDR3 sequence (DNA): TGTGCCAGCAGCGCGTACCCTCCCGGACAGGGAGCCTACAATGAGCAGTTCTTC. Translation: CASSAYPPGQGAYNEQFF.